This entry features one T cell receptor (beta chain) sequence. The data stem from a study of blood T cell repertoires in COVID-19. The CDR3 is made up of 16 amino acids. Trimming removed 4 bases at V and 0 bases at J, with 14 bases between. Germline values: CDR1 SEHNR, CDR2 FQNEAQ (reference sequence). The data were produced by immunoSEQ multiplex PCR, yet TCRdb's version contains in-frame clones alone and is incomplete. The repertoire holds 200,000 to 250,000 clones, with over 80% as singletons. The chain recombines TRBV7-9 with TRBJ2-3; D is possibly TRBD2 (6 bases). This clonotype was sampled from an older woman with active or convalescent COVID-19. Sequenced material: peripheral blood. The CDR3 sequence: CASSSWGGASTDTQYF. In DNA, the CDR3 is TGTGCCAGCAGCTCCTGGGGCGGGGCCAGCACAGATACGCAGTATTTT.